Each of the 27 T cell receptor beta chains below was sequenced from the same sample in a study of blood T cells in healthy people across ages. The second PCR ran roughly 6 to 11 cycles with a sample-barcoded 5' primer and J-beta primers. One entry per CDR3 protein, called by TCRdb with MiXCR from the 5' RACE reads. The data show hundreds of thousands of distinct CDR3 sequences, 25% to 30% seen once. The sequenced sample consisted of blood. These receptors were taken from a woman of 80 years or more in good health.

This clonotype showed up many times. V usage is TRBV12-3 or TRBV12-4 and J usage is TRBJ1-6, with 8 bases fitting TRBD1. This CDR3 spans 18 amino acids. The V and J ends lost 2 bases and 0 bases, in that order; junction bases with no gene match: 6. CDR3 region: CASSLRQGASSYNSPLHF. The DNA for the CDR3 is TGTGCCAGCAGTTTAAGGCAGGGGGCGAGCTCCTATAATTCACCCCTCCACTTT.

The rearrangement joins TRBV12-3 or TRBV12-4 to TRBJ2-3, with D maybe TRBD1 (5 bases). V was shortened by 3 bases and J by 1 base, with 11 bases between the two germline ends. The CDR3 covers 15 residues. The CDR3 DNA reads as TGTGCCAGCAGTTTCACGACAGTGCGCACAGATACGCAGTATTTT. Amino acid sequence: CASSFTTVRTDTQYF.

A remark on this clonotype: It may be a read error: a sequence one base away is much more abundant. This chain connects TRBV9 to TRBJ2-1; D unresolved. Germline V gene data show CDR1 as SGDLS and CDR2 as YYNGEE. This CDR3 has 16 amino acids. Deletions cut 0 bases from V and 10 bases from J, with 20 bases between. The CDR3 loop reads CASSVEGEPALYEQFF. The CDR3 DNA sequence: TGTGCCAGCAGCGTAGAAGGAGAACCCGCCTTATACGAGCAGTTCTTC.

This clonotype showed up just a few times. One base away lies a much larger clone, so this may be a sequencing read error. V gene TRBV7-2 combines with J gene TRBJ2-1; D unresolved. Germline lookup yields CDR1 SGHTA and CDR2 FQGNSA. This CDR3 is 15 amino acids long. Trimming took off 3 bases at V and 4 bases at J, with 13 bases between the two ends. This CDR3 reads CASSFESEIYNEQFF. The CDR3 DNA is TGTGCCAGCAGCTTCGAGTCCGAGATATACAATGAGCAGTTCTTC.

In regard to this clonotype: A read error may account for a junction end that differs from germline. V and J are TRBV6-1 and TRBJ1-5, with unresolved D. Germline values: CDR1 MNHNS, CDR2 SASEGT. This CDR3 has 14 residues. The CDR3 DNA reads TGTGCCAGCGGTGAAGGGTCAAAGGATCAGCCCCAGCATTTT. Protein: CASGEGSKDQPQHF.

The chain combines TRBV12-3 or TRBV12-4 with TRBJ1-2, with D possibly TRBD1 on 6 matching bases. This CDR3 spans 13 amino acids. V gave up 3 bases and J gave up 10 bases, with 15 bases separating them. The CDR3 loop reads CASSLARTGAYTF. CDR3 coding DNA: TGTGCCAGCAGTTTGGCTCGGACGGGGGCCTACACCTTC.

Ten or more counts support this clonotype. The chain carries TRBV4-2 and TRBJ1-2, with D perhaps matching TRBD1 (6 bases). Germline V CDR1 and CDR2: LGHNA, YNFKEQ. CDR3 length: 14 residues. Deletions cut 0 bases from V and 5 bases from J, with 10 bases between. For the CDR3, the DNA is TGTGCCAGCAGCCAAGATTTGCAGGGGTATGGCTACACCTTC. Protein product: CASSQDLQGYGYTF.

This clonotype occurred many times. J is TRBJ2-3 and V is TRBV5-1; TRBD2 is a possible D gene (6 bases). V was trimmed by 3 bases and J by 2 bases, leaving 16 bases between them. CDR1 is SGHRS, CDR2 YFSETQ, per germline. The length of the CDR3 is 16 residues. CDR3 region: CASSSGDGRYTDTQYF. CDR3 sequence (DNA): TGCGCCAGCAGCTCGGGGGACGGACGATACACAGATACGCAGTATTTT.

This clonotype was detected a few times. This may be a read error: a much more frequent sequence differs by one nucleotide. This chain joins TRBV12-3 or TRBV12-4 and TRBJ1-2; TRBD1 matches at 8 bases. There are 14 residues in the CDR3. V trimming: 6 bases; J trimming: 6 bases; junction bases outside the gene matches: 9. The CDR3 region is CASRSSGGFDGYTF. The DNA of the CDR3 is TGTGCCAGCAGGTCATCAGGGGGCTTCGATGGCTACACCTTC.

This clonotype came up many times. The chain carries TRBV5-1 and TRBJ2-1; the D is unclear. Germline CDR1 SGHRS, CDR2 YFSETQ. The ends were cut back, 3 bases at V and 5 bases at J, with 24 bases in the middle. There are 18 residues in the CDR3. CDR3 coding DNA: TGCGCCAGCAGCTATTTCCCCATAACCCGGGTTAGTAACAATGAGCAGTTCTTC. Translated, it gives CASSYFPITRVSNNEQFF.

With regard to this clonotype: This may arise from a read error, as a much more abundant clone is one base away. The chain employs TRBV5-1 and TRBJ2-5; 9 bases fit TRBD1. The CDR3 totals 15 residues. The germline CDR1 and CDR2 sequences are SGHRS and YFSETQ. V shed 3 bases, J shed 11 bases, and the junction held 14 bases outside the gene matches. CDR3 residues: CASSYSGTGYNEQYF. CDR3 nucleotide sequence: TGCGCCAGCAGCTATTCCGGGACAGGGTACAATGAGCAGTACTTC.

With regard to this clonotype: A clone one base away is much larger, so this may be a read error. This chain uses TRBV7-2 with TRBJ2-5; possible D gene TRBD2, 5 bases. The length of the CDR3 is 16 residues. Germline CDR1 SGHTA, CDR2 FQGNSA. V shed 2 bases and J shed 11 bases, with 24 bases lying between them. CDR3: CASSLILLRRRDEQYF. The CDR3 coding sequence is TGTGCCAGCAGCTTAATCCTCCTGAGGAGGCGCGATGAGCAGTACTTC.

This clonotype was counted many times. The CDR3 DNA follows: TGTGCCAGCAGCTTGACTAGCGGGGCGGGCTTTTCCTACGAGCAGTACTTC. Its translation is CASSLTSGAGFSYEQYF. V usage is TRBV11-2 and J usage is TRBJ2-7, with 11 bases that match TRBD2. CDR3 size: 17 residues. The germline CDR1 and CDR2 sequences are SGHAT and FQNNGV. V was pared by 3 bases and J by 1 base, with 8 bases of the junction left unmatched.

This clonotype has a handful of counts. This sequence joins TRBV7-6 and TRBJ1-6, with a tentative D call TRBD1 (6 bases). The CDR3 is made up of 15 amino acids. Deletions cut 1 base from V and 7 bases from J, with 11 bases between. From germline, CDR1 is SGHVS and CDR2 FNYEAQ. The CDR3 DNA reads TGTGCCAGCAGCTTAGTGGGCAGGGGCAATTCACCCCTCCACTTT. Its protein is CASSLVGRGNSPLHF.

The chain is built from TRBV5-4 and TRBJ2-1; 9 bases are shared with TRBD2. CDR1 SGHNT and CDR2 YYREEE come from the germline V gene (reference sequence). This CDR3 has 16 amino acids. Trimming took 4 bases from V and 11 from J; bases not matched to a gene: 16. The CDR3 sequence is CASSPGLAGSLGKQFF. CDR3 coding DNA: TGTGCCAGCAGCCCGGGCCTAGCGGGGTCTCTTGGTAAGCAGTTCTTC.

The chain employs TRBV7-6 and TRBJ2-7; TRBD1 aligns across 12 bases. The trim removed 1 base at V and 5 bases at J, leaving 9 bases unmatched. CDR1 is SGHVS and CDR2 is FNYEAQ in the germline V gene. This CDR3 spans 17 amino acids. The CDR3 region is CASSLGVGGQGAHEQYF. In nucleotides, the CDR3 is TGTGCCAGCAGCTTAGGGGTCGGGGGACAGGGGGCCCACGAGCAGTACTTC.

There are a few counts of this clonotype. This sequence may be a read error, since a much larger clone differs from it by one base. This chain joins TRBV7-6 and TRBJ2-1; 10 bases are a match to TRBD2. With the DNA end fitting TRBJ2-7 better, the J assignment may be wrong. From germline, CDR1 is SGHVS and CDR2 FNYEAQ. The CDR3 consists of 16 residues. The CDR3 region has the DNA TGTGCCAGCAGCCGAAGCGGGGGGGCTAGTTACAATGAGCAGTACTTC. Its translation: CASSRSGGASYNEQYF.

Notes on this clonotype: With a much larger clone just one base away, this may be a read error. The chain is built from TRBV7-2 and TRBJ2-5; D not certain. The V end lost 1 base, the J end lost 5 bases, and 8 bases lay between the germline ends. The CDR3 spans 13 residues. Germline CDR1 reads SGHTA; CDR2 reads FQGNSA. CDR3 protein: CASSLVVWETQYF. In DNA form, the CDR3 reads TGTGCCAGCAGCTTAGTAGTTTGGGAGACCCAGTACTTC.

The chain links TRBV7-6 to TRBJ1-5; unclear D gene. The germline V and J ends were trimmed by 5 bases and 5 bases, with 10 bases remaining between them. Germline assignment: CDR1 SGHVS and CDR2 FNYEAQ. The CDR3 has 13 residues. DNA of the CDR3: TGTGCCAGCAGCCCTAACGCCGATCAGCCCCAGCATTTT. As protein: CASSPNADQPQHF.

The sample holds a few counts of this clonotype. This may stem from a read error, because a much larger clone lies one nucleotide away. V and J are TRBV6-5 and TRBJ2-7; 8 nucleotides match TRBD2. CDR1 is MNHEY, CDR2 SVGAGI, per germline. Unmatched junction bases numbered 18, after V lost 7 bases and J lost 7 bases. This CDR3 region has 16 residues. The CDR3 DNA sequence: TGTGCCAGCAATAGCCTGTTAGCGGGATCCCACAATGAGCAGTACTTC. Amino acids: CASNSLLAGSHNEQYF.

This clonotype has a count of ten or more. The chain uses TRBV30 and TRBJ2-1, with 11 bases lining up with TRBD2. Trimming at V came to 3 bases and at J to 6 bases, leaving 7 bases not matched to a gene. The CDR3 loop spans 15 amino acids. The germline gives CDR1 GTSNPN, CDR2 SVGIG (reference sequence). CDR3 DNA sequence: TGTGCCTGGAGCCCCCTTAGCGGGGGGGCCAATGAGCAGTTCTTC. Residues: CAWSPLSGGANEQFF.

Remarks on this clonotype: One base away lies a much larger clone, so this may be a sequencing read error. The chain recombines TRBV9 with TRBJ2-1; TRBD2 might be the D (5 bases). Between the trimmed V and J ends, which lost 0 bases and 13 bases, there was a span of 11 bases. Germline V lookup: CDR1 SGDLS, CDR2 YYNGEE. The CDR3 totals 12 residues. CDR3 in DNA: TGTGCCAGCAGCGTAGACGGGGAGACCCAGTTCTTC. Translated: CASSVDGETQFF.

Many counts were recorded for this clonotype. V usage is TRBV6-1 and J usage is TRBJ2-5; perhaps TRBD1 as D (5 bases). The V and J ends lost 6 bases and 4 bases respectively, with 18 bases between them. The CDR3 consists of 15 residues. CDR1 is MNHNS and CDR2 is SASEGT in the germline V gene. In nucleotides, the CDR3 is TGTGCCAGCAGGTTTTCAGGGAATCTACTAGAGACCCAGTACTTC. It codes for CASRFSGNLLETQYF.

The V call is TRBV20-1, the J call TRBJ1-6; unclear D gene. Germline V gene sequence: CDR1 DFQATT, CDR2 SNEGSKA (reference sequence). Trimming took off 6 bases at V and 7 bases at J, with 13 bases between the two ends. This CDR3 region has 13 residues. The CDR3 nucleotides read TGCAGTGCGGCAGCAAGAGAAAATTCACCCCTCCACTTT. Translating gives CSAAARENSPLHF.

The genes are TRBV28 and TRBJ2-7; no definite D call. The J call may not be correct, given that the DNA end is closer to TRBJ2-4. The CDR3 contains 18 residues. The germline gives CDR1 MDHEN, CDR2 SYDVKM. Here the CDR3 reads CASSSYPRLIDSKNIQYF. CDR3 sequence (DNA): TGTGCCAGCAGTTCCTACCCCCGGCTGATAGATTCCAAAAACATTCAGTACTTC.

The rearrangement joins TRBV24-1 to TRBJ2-1, with TRBD2 matching over 9 bases. The CDR3 extends over 16 amino acids. J was trimmed by 8 bases and V by 4 bases; bases with no gene match: 11. The germline gives CDR1 KGHDR, CDR2 SFDVKD. This chain's CDR3 is CATSDPSGDSYDEQFF. The CDR3 coding sequence is TGTGCCACCAGTGACCCTAGCGGGGACTCGTACGATGAGCAGTTCTTC.

A word on this clonotype: It is likely a read error, because the conserved phenylalanine at the end of the CDR3 is missing. The chain carries TRBV7-9 and TRBJ2-5; D is unclear. From germline, CDR1 is SEHNR and CDR2 FQNEAQ (reference sequence). The V end lost 2 bases, the J end lost 2 bases, and 9 bases lay between the germline ends. The CDR3 has 14 residues. The CDR3 reads CASSLMAHQETQYC. The CDR3 DNA reads TGTGCCAGCAGCTTAATGGCCCATCAAGAGACCCAGTACTGC.